This T cell receptor (beta chain) emerged from a study of shared clonotypes between healthy human individuals. Whole-study results and caveats: Represented diversity, genetic and exposure-history alike, was limited by few donors. Rarefaction showed that sequencing of sorted subsets was incomplete (despite large depth).

Adult Caucasians living in Nashville, Tennessee made up all of the donors. V lost 5 bases to trimming and J lost 6 bases; unmatched junction nucleotides: 5. Germline V gene lookup returns CDR1 SGHVS and CDR2 FNYEAQ. The CDR3 runs 15 residues. Comment on this clone: Antigen unknown.

Some clones are missing from TCRdb's copy, which holds only in-frame ones; the method was immunoSEQ multiplex PCR. The repertoire consists of hundreds of thousands of clones, with around 73% occurring once and the leading ten covering around 2%. This receptor was taken from a woman aged 30 to 39 in good health. The sample taken for sequencing was memory CD4+ T cells sorted from blood. Documented subset: CD45RA-negative fraction. The V gene is TRBV7-6, the J gene TRBJ1-5; 12 bases match TRBD1. The CDR3 sequence is CASSAGDRGLQPQHF. The CDR3, as DNA: TGTGCCAGCAGCGCCGGGGACAGGGGGCTTCAGCCCCAGCATTTT.